The rows below give T cell receptor beta chains drawn from one sample of a study of blood T cell repertoires in COVID-19. This table comes from immunoSEQ multiplex PCR, and its TCRdb copy is limited to in-frame clones, with some not included. The sample carries 490,000 or so clones, around nine tenths recorded once. The source material was PBMCs or T cells enriched from blood (not recorded which). The receptors originated from a woman aged 55-70 years who had recovered from COVID-19. CDR3s include the opening cysteine and the closing phenylalanine or tryptophan.

TRBV9	CASSTGGGRLHGYTF
TRBV29-1	CSVYVSKTQYF
TRBV11-3	CASSLTGQGGTEAFF
TRBV19	CASSPNSLGNTIYF
TRBV28	CASTPGVQPQHF
TRBV9	CASSGRLAGGPYTDTQYF
TRBV27	CASSFKQGGGEAFF
TRBV4-1	CASSREEVRGYTF
TRBV7-6	CASSPRKTGRWTGELFF
TRBV6-2/TRBV6-3	CASSRNLEGTQYF
TRBV11-2	CASSLVDLQNTGELFF
TRBV21-1	CASSKDRVGTEAFF
TRBV7-2	CASSLRANQPQHF
TRBV4-2	CASSQGGALGKLFF
TRBV3-1/TRBV3-2	CASSQGAGTGNTGELFF
TRBV19	CASTRTVNTEAFF
TRBV30	CAWGRTGEDEKLFF
TRBV5-1	CASSWAGDPGGEAFF
TRBV7-8	CASSLDGDNEQFF
TRBV19	CASSLFPFGGGRADTQYF
TRBV5-5	CASSFGLTNTEAFF
TRBV2	CASSARGGTEAFF
TRBV11-3	CASSLDSGTQYF
TRBV18	CASSRNRPESTNEKLFF
TRBV9	CASTLGTRTDTQYF
TRBV25-1	CASSPPYIEKLFF
TRBV7-6	CASSTGQVEGNTIYF
TRBV19	CASMSRNYGYTF
TRBV28	CASSLGSGIGTSYNEQFF